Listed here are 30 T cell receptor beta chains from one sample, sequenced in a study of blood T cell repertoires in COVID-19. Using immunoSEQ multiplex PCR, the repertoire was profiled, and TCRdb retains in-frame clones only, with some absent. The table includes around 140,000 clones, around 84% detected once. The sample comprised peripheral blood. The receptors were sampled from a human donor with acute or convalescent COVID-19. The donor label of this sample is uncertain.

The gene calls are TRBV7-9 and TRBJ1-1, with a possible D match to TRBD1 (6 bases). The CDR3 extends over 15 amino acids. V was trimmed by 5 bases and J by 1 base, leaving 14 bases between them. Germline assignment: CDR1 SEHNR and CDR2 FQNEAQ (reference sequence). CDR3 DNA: TGTGCCAGCAGCAACCCGGGACACGGGAACACTGAAGCTTTCTTT. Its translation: CASSNPGHGNTEAFF.

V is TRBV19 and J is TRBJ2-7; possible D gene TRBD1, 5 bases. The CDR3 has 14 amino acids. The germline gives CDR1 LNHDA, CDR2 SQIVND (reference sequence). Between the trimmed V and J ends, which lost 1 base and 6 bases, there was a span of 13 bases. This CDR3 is CASSIVQAVGEQYF. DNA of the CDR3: TGTGCCAGTAGTATAGTACAGGCCGTGGGCGAGCAGTACTTC.

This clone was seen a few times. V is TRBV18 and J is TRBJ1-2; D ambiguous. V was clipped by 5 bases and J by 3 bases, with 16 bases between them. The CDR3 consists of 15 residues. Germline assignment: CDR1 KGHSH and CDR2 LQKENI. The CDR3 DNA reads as TGTGCCAGCTCAACCCTAGCGGCGCTGGACTATGGCTACACCTTC. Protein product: CASSTLAALDYGYTF.

CDR3 in amino acids: CATSSTTGRNQPQHF. Written as DNA, the CDR3 is TGTGCCACCAGCAGTACGACAGGGCGGAATCAGCCCCAGCATTTT. The rearrangement uses TRBV15 and TRBJ1-5, with 7 nucleotides matching TRBD1. This CDR3 is 15 amino acids long. V was pared by 3 bases and J by 4 bases, with 6 bases of the junction left unmatched. Germline V gene lookup returns CDR1 LNHNV and CDR2 YYDKDF (reference sequence).

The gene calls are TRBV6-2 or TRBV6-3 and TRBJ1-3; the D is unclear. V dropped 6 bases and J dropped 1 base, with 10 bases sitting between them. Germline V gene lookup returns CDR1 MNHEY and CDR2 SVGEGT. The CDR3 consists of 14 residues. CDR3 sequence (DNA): TGTGCCAGCAGCCTGGGCGCATCTGGAAACACCATATATTTT. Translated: CASSLGASGNTIYF.

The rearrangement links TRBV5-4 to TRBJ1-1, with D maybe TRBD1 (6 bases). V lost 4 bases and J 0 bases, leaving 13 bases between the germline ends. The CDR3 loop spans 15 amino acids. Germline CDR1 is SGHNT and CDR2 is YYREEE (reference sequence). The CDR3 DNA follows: TGTGCCAGCAGCCCATTACAGGGCATGAACACTGAAGCTTTCTTT. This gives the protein CASSPLQGMNTEAFF.

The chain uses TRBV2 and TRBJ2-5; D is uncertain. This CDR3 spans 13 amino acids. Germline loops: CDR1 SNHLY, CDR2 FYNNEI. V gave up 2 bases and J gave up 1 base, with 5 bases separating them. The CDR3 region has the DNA TGTGCCAGCAGTGAAATATCCCAAGAGACCCAGTACTTC. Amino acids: CASSEISQETQYF.

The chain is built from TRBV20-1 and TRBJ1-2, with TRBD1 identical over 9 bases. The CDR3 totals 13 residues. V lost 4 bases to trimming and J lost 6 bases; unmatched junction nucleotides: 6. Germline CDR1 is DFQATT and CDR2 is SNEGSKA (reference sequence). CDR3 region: CSANDRGFNGYTF. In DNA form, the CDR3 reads TGCAGTGCTAATGACAGGGGGTTTAATGGCTACACCTTC.

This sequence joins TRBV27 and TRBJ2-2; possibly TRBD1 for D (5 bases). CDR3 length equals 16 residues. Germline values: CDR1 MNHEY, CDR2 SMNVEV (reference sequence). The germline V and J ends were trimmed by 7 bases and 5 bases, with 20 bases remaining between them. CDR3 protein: CASTQKGYPYTGELFF. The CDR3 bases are TGTGCCAGCACCCAAAAGGGGTACCCCTATACCGGGGAGCTGTTTTTT.

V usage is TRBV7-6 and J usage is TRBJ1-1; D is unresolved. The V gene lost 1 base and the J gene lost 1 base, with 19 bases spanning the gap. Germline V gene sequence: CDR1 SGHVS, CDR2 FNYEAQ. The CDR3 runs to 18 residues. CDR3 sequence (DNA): TGTGCCAGCAGCTTAGTGGGTCGGGCCGCTAGCAGGAACACTGAAGCTTTCTTT. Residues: CASSLVGRAASRNTEAFF. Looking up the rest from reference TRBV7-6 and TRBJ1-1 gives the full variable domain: GAGVSQSPRYKVTKRGQDVALRCDPISGHVSLYWYRQALGQGPEFLTYFNYEAQQDKSGLPNDRFSAERPEGSISTLTIQRTEQRDSAMYRCASSLVGRAASRNTEAFFGQGTRLTVV.

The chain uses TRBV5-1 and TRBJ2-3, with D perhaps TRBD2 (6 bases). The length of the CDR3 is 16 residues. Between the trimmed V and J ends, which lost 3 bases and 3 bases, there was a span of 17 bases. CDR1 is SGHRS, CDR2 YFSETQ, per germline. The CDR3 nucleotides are TGCGCCAGCAGCTCTGCCGGGACTCGAAGAACAGATACGCAGTATTTT. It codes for CASSSAGTRRTDTQYF.

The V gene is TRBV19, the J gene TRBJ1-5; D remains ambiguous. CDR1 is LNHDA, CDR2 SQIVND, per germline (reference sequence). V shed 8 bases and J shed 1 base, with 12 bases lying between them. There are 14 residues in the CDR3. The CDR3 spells CASGRRESNQPQHF. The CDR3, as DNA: TGTGCCAGTGGGCGGCGGGAGAGCAATCAGCCCCAGCATTTT.

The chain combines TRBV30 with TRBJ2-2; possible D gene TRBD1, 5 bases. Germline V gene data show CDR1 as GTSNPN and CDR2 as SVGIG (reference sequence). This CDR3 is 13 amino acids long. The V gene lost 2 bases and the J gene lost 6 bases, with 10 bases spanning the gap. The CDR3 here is CAWSQGVAGELFF. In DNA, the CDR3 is TGTGCCTGGAGTCAAGGGGTTGCCGGGGAGCTGTTTTTT.

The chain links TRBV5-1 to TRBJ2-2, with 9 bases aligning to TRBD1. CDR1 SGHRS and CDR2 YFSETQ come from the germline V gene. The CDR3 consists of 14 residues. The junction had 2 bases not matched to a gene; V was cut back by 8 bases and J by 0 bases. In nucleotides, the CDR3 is TGCGCCAGTGACAGGGGGTCGAACACCGGGGAGCTGTTTTTT. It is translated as CASDRGSNTGELFF.

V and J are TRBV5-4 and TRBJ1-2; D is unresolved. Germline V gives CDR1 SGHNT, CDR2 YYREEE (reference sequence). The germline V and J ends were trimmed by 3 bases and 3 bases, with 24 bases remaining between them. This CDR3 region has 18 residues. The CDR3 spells CASSSAIRRFGVDYGYTF. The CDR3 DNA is TGTGCCAGCAGCTCAGCAATAAGGAGGTTTGGGGTCGACTATGGCTACACCTTC.

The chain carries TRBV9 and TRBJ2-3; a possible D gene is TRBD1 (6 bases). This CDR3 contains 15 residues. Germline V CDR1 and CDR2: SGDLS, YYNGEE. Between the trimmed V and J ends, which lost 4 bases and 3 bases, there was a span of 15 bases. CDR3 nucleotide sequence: TGTGCCAGCAGCCCCCAACAAGGGGGAACAGATACGCAGTATTTT. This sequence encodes CASSPQQGGTDTQYF.

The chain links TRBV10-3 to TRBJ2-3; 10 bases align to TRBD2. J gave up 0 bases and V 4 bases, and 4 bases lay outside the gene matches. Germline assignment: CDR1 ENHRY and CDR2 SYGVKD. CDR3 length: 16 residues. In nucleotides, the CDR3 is TGTGCCATCAGTGGGGTAGCGGGGGGTAGCACAGATACGCAGTATTTT. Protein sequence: CAISGVAGGSTDTQYF.

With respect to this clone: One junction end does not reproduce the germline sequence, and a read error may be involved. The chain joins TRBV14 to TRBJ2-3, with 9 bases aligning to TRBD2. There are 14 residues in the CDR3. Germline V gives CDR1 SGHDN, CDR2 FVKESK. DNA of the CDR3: TGTGCCAGCAGCCAAGATTCCCTAGCGGGGCGGGTGCATTTT. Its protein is CASSQDSLAGRVHF.

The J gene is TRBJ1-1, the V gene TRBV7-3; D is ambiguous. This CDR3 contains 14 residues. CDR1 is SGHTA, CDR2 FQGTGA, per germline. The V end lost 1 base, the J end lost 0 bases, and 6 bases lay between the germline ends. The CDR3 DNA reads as TGTGCCAGCAGCTTAAGCGGGGTGAACACTGAAGCTTTCTTT. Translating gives CASSLSGVNTEAFF.

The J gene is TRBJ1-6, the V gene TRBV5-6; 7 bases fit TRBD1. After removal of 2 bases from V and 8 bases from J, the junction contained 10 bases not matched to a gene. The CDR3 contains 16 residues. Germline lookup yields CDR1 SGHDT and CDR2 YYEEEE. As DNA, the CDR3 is TGTGCCAGCAGCTTATGGACAGGTCCGGCCGATTCACCCCTCCACTTT. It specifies CASSLWTGPADSPLHF.

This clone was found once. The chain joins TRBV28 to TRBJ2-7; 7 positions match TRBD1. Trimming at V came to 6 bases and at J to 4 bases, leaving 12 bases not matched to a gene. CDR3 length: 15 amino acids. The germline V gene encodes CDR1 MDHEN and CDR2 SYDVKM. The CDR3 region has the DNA TGTGCCAGCAGAGAAACAGGGGCACCATCTTACGAGCAGTACTTC. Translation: CASRETGAPSYEQYF. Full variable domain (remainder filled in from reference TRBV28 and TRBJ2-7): DVKVTQSSRYLVKRTGEKVFLECVQDMDHENMFWYRQDPGLGLRLIYFSYDVKMKEKGDIPEGYSVSREKKERFSLILESASTNQTSMYLCASRETGAPSYEQYFGPGTRLTVT.

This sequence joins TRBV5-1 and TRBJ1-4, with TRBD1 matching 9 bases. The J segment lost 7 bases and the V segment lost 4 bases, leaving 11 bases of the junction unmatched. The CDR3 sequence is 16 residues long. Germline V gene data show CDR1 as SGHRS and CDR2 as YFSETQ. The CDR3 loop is CASSLNSGTGSEKLFF. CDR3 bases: TGCGCCAGCAGCCTCAACTCCGGGACAGGGAGTGAAAAACTGTTTTTT.

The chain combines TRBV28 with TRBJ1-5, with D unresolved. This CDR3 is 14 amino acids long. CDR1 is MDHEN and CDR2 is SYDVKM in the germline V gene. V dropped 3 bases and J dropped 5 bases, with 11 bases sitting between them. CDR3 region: CASSLSQVYQPQHF. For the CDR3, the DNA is TGTGCCAGCAGTTTGAGCCAGGTCTATCAGCCCCAGCATTTT.

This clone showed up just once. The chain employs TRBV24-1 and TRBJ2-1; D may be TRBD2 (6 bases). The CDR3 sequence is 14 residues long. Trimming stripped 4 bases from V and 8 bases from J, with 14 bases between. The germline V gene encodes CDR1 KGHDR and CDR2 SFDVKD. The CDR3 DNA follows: TGTGCCACCAGTGACGGGCTAGCGTATGATGAGCAGTTCTTC. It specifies CATSDGLAYDEQFF.

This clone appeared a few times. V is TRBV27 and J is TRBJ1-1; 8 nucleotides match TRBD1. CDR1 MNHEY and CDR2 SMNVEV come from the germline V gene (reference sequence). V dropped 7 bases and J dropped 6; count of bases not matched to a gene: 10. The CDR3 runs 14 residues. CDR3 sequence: CASIPDRDRPEAFF. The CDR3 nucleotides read TGTGCCAGCATCCCGGACAGGGATAGGCCTGAAGCTTTCTTT.

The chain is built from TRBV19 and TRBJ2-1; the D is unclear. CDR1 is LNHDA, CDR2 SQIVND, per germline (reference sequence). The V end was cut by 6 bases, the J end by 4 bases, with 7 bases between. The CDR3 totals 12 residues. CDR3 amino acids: CASSRRYNEQFF. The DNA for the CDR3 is TGTGCCAGTAGCCGTAGATACAATGAGCAGTTCTTC.

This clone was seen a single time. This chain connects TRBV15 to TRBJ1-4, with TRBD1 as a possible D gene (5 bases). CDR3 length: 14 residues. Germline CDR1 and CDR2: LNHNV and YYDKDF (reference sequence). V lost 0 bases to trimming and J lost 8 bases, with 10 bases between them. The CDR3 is CATSRDMGLEKLFF. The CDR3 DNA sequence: TGTGCCACCAGCAGAGATATGGGACTCGAAAAACTGTTTTTT.

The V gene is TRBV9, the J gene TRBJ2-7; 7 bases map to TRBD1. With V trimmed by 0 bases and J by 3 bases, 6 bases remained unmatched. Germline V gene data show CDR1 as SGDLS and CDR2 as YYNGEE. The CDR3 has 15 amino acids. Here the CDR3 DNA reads TGTGCCAGCAGCGTAGGAGGGGGCGAAGTCTACGAGCAGTACTTC. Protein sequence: CASSVGGGEVYEQYF. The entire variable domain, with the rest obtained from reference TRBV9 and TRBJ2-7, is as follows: DSGVTQTPKHLITATGQRVTLRCSPRSGDLSVYWYQQSLDQGLQFLIQYYNGEERAKGNILERFSAQQFPDLHSELNLSSLELGDSALYFCASSVGGGEVYEQYFGPGTRLTVT.

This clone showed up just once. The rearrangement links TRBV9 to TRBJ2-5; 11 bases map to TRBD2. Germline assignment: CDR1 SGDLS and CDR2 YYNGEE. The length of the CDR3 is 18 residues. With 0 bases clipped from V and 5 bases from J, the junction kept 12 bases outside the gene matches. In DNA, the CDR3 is TGTGCCAGCAGCGTAGGGTGGAGGACTAGCGGGTCAGGGGAGACCCAGTACTTC. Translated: CASSVGWRTSGSGETQYF.

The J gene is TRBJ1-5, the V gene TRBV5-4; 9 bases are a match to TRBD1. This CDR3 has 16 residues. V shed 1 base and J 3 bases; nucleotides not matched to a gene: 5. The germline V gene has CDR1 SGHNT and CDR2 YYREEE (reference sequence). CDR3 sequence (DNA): TGTGCCAGCAGCTTGATGGGACAGGGCAACAATCAGCCCCAGCATTTT. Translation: CASSLMGQGNNQPQHF.